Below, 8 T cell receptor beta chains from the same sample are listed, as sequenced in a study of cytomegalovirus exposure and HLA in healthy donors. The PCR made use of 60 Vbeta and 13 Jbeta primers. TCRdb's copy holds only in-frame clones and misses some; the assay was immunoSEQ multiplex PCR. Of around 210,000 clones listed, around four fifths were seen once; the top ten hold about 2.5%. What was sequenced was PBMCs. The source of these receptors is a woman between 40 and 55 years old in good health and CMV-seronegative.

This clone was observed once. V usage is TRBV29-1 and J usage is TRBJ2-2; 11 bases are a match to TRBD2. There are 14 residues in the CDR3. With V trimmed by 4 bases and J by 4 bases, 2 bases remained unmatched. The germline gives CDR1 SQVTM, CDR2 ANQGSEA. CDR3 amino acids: CSVGTSGGTGELFF. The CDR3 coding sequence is TGCAGCGTTGGAACTAGCGGGGGCACCGGGGAGCTGTTTTTT.

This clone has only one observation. The CDR3 region is CASSYGVNTEAFF. DNA of the CDR3: TGTGCCAGCAGCTACGGGGTGAACACTGAAGCTTTCTTT. The chain employs TRBV7-6 and TRBJ1-1; no firm D call. V was trimmed by 4 bases and J by 0 bases, leaving 6 bases between them. Germline V lookup: CDR1 SGHVS, CDR2 FNYEAQ. The CDR3 runs to 13 residues.

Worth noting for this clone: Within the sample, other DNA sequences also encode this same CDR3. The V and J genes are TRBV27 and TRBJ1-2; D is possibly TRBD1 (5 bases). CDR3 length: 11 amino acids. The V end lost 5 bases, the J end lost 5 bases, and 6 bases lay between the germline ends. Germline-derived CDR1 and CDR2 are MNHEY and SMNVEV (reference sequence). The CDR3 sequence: CASSPGYGYTF. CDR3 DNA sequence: TGTGCCAGCAGTCCAGGGTATGGCTACACCTTC.

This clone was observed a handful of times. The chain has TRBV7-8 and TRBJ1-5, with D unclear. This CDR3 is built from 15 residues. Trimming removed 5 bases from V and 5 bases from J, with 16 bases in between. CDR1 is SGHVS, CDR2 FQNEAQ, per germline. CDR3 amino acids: CASSLHNYPYQPQHF. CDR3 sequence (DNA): TGTGCCAGCAGCCTGCACAATTACCCCTATCAGCCCCAGCATTTT. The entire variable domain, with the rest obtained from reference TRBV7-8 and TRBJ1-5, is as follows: GAGVSQSPRYKVAKRGQDVALRCDPISGHVSLFWYQQALGQGPEFLTYFQNEAQLDKSGLPSDRFFAERPEGSVSTLKIQRTQQEDSAVYLCASSLHNYPYQPQHFGDGTRLSIL.

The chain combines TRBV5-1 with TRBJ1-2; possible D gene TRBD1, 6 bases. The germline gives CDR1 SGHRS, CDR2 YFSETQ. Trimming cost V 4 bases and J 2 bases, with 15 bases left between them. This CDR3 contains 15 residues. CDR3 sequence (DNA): TGCGCCAGCAGCACAGGACAGTTGCCGAACTATGGCTACACCTTC. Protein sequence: CASSTGQLPNYGYTF. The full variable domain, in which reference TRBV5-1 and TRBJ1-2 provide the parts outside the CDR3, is KAGVTQTPRYLIKTRGQQVTLSCSPISGHRSVSWYQQTPGQGLQFLFEYFSETQRNKGNFPGRFSGRQFSNSRSEMNVSTLELGDSALYLCASSTGQLPNYGYTFGSGTRLTVV.

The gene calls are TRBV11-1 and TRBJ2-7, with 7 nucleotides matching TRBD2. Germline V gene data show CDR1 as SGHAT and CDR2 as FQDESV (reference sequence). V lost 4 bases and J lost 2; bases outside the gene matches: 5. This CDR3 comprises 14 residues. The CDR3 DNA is TGTGCCAGCAGCTCCTCGGGGGGAACCTACGAGCAGTACTTC. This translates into CASSSSGGTYEQYF.

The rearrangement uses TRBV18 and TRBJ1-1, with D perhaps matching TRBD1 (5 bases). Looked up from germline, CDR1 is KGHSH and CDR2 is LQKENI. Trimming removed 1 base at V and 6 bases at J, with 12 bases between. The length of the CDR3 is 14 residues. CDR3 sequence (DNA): TGTGCCAGCTCACCACTGACCGACAGCGCTGAAGCTTTCTTT. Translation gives CASSPLTDSAEAFF.

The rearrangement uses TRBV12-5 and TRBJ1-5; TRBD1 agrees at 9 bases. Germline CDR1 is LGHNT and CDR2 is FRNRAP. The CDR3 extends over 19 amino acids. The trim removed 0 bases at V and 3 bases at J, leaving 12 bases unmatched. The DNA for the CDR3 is TGTGCTAGTGGTTTGGTACCAGGGGGATGGGACAGGGCCAATCAGCCCCAGCATTTT. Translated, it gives CASGLVPGGWDRANQPQHF. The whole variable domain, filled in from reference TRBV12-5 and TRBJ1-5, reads DARVTQTPRHKVTEMGQEVTMRCQPILGHNTVFWYRQTMMQGLELLAYFRNRAPLDDSGMPKDRFSAEMPDATLATLKIQPSEPRDSAVYFCASGLVPGGWDRANQPQHFGDGTRLSIL.